The 10 T cell receptor beta chains below were found in one sample sequenced in a study of radiation and T cells in renal cell carcinoma. Stated time point: blood 2 weeks post-SBRT. Sample treatment: 15 Gy SBRT to primary tumor, nephrectomy 4 weeks later. The data were produced by immunoSEQ multiplex PCR, yet TCRdb's version contains in-frame clones alone and is incomplete. Of 65,000 to 80,000 clones listed, approximately 86% are singletons. The sequencing used blood, collected from a patient whose treatment included radiotherapy and nephrectomy. The receptors here all came from a woman aged 45-65 years with renal cell carcinoma.

The chain links TRBV29-1 to TRBJ2-1, with TRBD1 matching 8 bases. Germline V gene lookup returns CDR1 SQVTM and CDR2 ANQGSEA. This CDR3 has 14 amino acids. V was clipped by 3 bases and J by 4 bases; unmatched bases: 5. The CDR3 DNA reads as TGCAGCGTTGACGGTCAGGGGGCGTACAATGAGCAGTTCTTC. It yields the protein CSVDGQGAYNEQFF.

The V and J genes are TRBV28 and TRBJ1-2, with a tentative D call TRBD1 (6 bases). V lost 2 bases to trimming and J lost 0 bases, with 22 bases between them. The length of the CDR3 is 19 residues. Germline V gene lookup returns CDR1 MDHEN and CDR2 SYDVKM. DNA for the CDR3: TGTGCCAGCAGTTTAAGTTATGGGCACAGGGAAGAGTCTAACTATGGCTACACCTTC. Protein: CASSLSYGHREESNYGYTF.

V is TRBV13 and J is TRBJ2-1; no clear D. Trimming pared 2 bases from V and 8 bases from J, leaving 4 bases between. The CDR3 has 11 residues. The germline V gene has CDR1 PRHDT and CDR2 FYEKMQ (reference sequence). CDR3 in amino acids: CASSLIDEQFF. CDR3 DNA sequence: TGTGCCAGCAGCTTAATCGATGAGCAGTTCTTC.

The V and J genes are TRBV4-3 and TRBJ2-3; no clear D gene. Germline CDR1 LGHNA, CDR2 YSLEER. CDR3 length: 15 amino acids. V lost 0 bases to trimming and J lost 4 bases, with 11 bases between them. The CDR3 sequence: CASSQDLPGPDTQYF. In DNA, the CDR3 is TGCGCCAGCAGCCAAGATCTACCAGGTCCAGATACGCAGTATTTT.

CDR3 protein: CASSYDYFYGYTF. CDR3 DNA: TGTGCCAGCAGTTACGATTACTTCTATGGCTACACCTTC. The J gene is TRBJ1-2, the V gene TRBV6-5, with unresolved D. This CDR3 region has 13 residues. The V gene's germline CDR1 is MNHEY and CDR2 SVGAGI. The ends were cut back, 2 bases at V and 4 bases at J, with 8 bases in the middle.

This chain links TRBV6-4 with TRBJ2-3, with 11 bases aligning to TRBD2. The germline V gene encodes CDR1 MRHNA and CDR2 SNTAGT. The CDR3 contains 15 residues. The V segment lost 6 bases and the J segment 1 base; nucleotides outside the gene matches: 3. Here the CDR3 reads CASSLTSGGTDTQYF. The CDR3 DNA reads as TGTGCCAGCAGCCTGACTAGCGGGGGCACAGATACGCAGTATTTT.

This chain connects TRBV9 to TRBJ2-2; the match to TRBD1 covers 12 bases. CDR1 is SGDLS, CDR2 YYNGEE, per germline. This CDR3 region has 16 residues. J lost 6 bases, V lost 0 bases, and 3 bases had no gene match. The CDR3: CASSVGGTGGPGELFF. The CDR3 DNA reads as TGTGCCAGCAGCGTAGGCGGGACAGGGGGCCCCGGGGAGCTGTTTTTT. The variable domain in full, with the rest retrieved from reference TRBV9 and TRBJ2-2, is DSGVTQTPKHLITATGQRVTLRCSPRSGDLSVYWYQQSLDQGLQFLIQYYNGEERAKGNILERFSAQQFPDLHSELNLSSLELGDSALYFCASSVGGTGGPGELFFGEGSRLTVL.

The V and J genes are TRBV7-6 and TRBJ2-3; 8 nucleotides match TRBD2. With 5 bases clipped from V and 2 bases from J, the junction kept 9 bases outside the gene matches. From germline, CDR1 is SGHVS and CDR2 FNYEAQ. The CDR3 spans 16 residues. The chain's CDR3 is CASSVLGGGPTDTQYF. The CDR3 bases are TGTGCCAGCAGCGTCCTTGGCGGGGGGCCCACAGATACGCAGTATTTT.

The chain joins TRBV7-2 to TRBJ2-7; D remains unclear. The ends were cut back, 7 bases at V and 0 bases at J, with 16 bases in the middle. Germline values: CDR1 SGHTA, CDR2 FQGNSA. The CDR3 contains 15 residues. CDR3 region: CASTQLTGLSYEQYF. CDR3 coding DNA: TGTGCCAGCACCCAATTAACGGGCCTCTCCTACGAGCAGTACTTC.

The chain has TRBV28 and TRBJ1-2; D perhaps matches TRBD1 (6 bases). From germline, CDR1 is MDHEN and CDR2 SYDVKM. CDR3 length: 15 amino acids. V was cut by 4 bases and J by 2 bases, with 14 bases left in between. Written as DNA, the CDR3 is TGTGCCAGCAGTTCCGAGGGGGGGGAAAACTATGGCTACACCTTC. This encodes CASSSEGGENYGYTF.